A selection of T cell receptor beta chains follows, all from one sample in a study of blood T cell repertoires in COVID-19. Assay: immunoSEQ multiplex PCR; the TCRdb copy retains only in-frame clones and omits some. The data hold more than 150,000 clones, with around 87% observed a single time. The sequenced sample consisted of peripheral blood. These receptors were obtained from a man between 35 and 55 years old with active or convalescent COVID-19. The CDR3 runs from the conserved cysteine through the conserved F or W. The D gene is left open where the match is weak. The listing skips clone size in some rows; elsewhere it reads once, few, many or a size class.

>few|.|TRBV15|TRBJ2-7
CATSRAGFKEQYF
TGTGCCACCAGCAGAGCAGGGTTTAAAGAGCAGTACTTC
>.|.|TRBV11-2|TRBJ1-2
CASSLDHRVPHGYTF
TGTGCCAGCAGCTTAGACCACAGGGTGCCGCATGGCTACACCTTC
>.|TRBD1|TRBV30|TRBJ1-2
CAWTLTGTGRSGYTF
TGTGCCTGGACCCTAACCGGGACAGGGCGTTCTGGCTACACCTTC
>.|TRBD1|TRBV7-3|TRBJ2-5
CASSQPRDRGSRDLETQYF
TGTGCCAGCAGCCAACCCCGGGACAGGGGCTCCCGCGATTTGGAGACCCAGTACTTC
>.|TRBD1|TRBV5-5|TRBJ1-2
CASSFHRGPTVGYTF
TGTGCCAGCAGCTTCCACAGGGGGCCGACTGTTGGCTACACCTTC
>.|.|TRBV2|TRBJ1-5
CASSESGGAVSNQPQHF
TGTGCCAGCAGTGAATCTGGGGGGGCCGTGAGCAATCAGCCCCAGCATTTT
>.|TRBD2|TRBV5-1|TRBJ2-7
CASSRRVAGSGFEAYEQYF
TGCGCCAGCAGCCGTCGGGTAGCGGGGTCCGGTTTCGAAGCATACGAGCAGTACTTC
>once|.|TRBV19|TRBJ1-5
CASSPNLGSWNQPQHF
TGTGCCAGTAGTCCCAATTTGGGCTCTTGGAATCAGCCCCAGCATTTT
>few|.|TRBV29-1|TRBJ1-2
CSFLTDYYGYTF
TGCAGTTTCCTCACAGATTACTATGGCTACACCTTC
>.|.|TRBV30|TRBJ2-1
CAWSVPTSQEQFF
TGTGCCTGGAGTGTGCCTACTAGCCAGGAGCAGTTCTTC
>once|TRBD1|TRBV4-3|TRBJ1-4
CASGRGLGNEKLFF
TGCGCCAGCGGCAGGGGGCTGGGTAATGAAAAACTGTTTTTT
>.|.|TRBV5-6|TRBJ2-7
CASSPTLPQATYEQYF
TGTGCCAGCAGCCCTACTCTGCCACAGGCCACCTACGAGCAGTACTTC
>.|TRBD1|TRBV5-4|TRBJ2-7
CASSLFVTGVPYEQYF
TGTGCCAGCAGCTTGTTCGTGACAGGGGTCCCCTACGAGCAGTACTTC
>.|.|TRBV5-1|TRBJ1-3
CASSLEALSGNTIYF
TGCGCCAGCAGCTTGGAAGCTCTCTCTGGAAACACCATATATTTT
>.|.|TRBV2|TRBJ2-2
CASSLGVTNTGELFF
TGTGCCAGCAGCCTAGGGGTCACGAACACCGGGGAGCTGTTTTTT
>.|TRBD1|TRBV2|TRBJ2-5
CASRGGTGIEETQYF
TGTGCCAGCAGGGGGGGGACAGGGATCGAGGAGACCCAGTACTTC
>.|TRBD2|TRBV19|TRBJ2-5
CASSIPASGGGETQYF
TGTGCCAGTAGTATCCCGGCTAGCGGGGGCGGGGAGACCCAGTACTTC
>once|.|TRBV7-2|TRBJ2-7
CASSAGTVGSVEQYF
TGTGCCAGCAGCGCGGGGACAGTCGGTAGTGTCGAGCAGTACTTC
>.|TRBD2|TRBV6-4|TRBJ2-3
CASSDTSGGTDTQYF
TGTGCCAGCAGTGACACTAGCGGGGGAACAGATACGCAGTATTTT
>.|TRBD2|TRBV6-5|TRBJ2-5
CASKLAGGWETQYF
TGTGCCAGCAAGTTGGCGGGGGGTTGGGAGACCCAGTACTTC
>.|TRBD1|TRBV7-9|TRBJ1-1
CASSVTGANTEAFF
TGTGCCAGCAGCGTAACAGGGGCGAACACTGAAGCTTTCTTT
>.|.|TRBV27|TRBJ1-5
CASSRGVADQPQHF
TGTGCCAGCAGCCGCGGGGTAGCGGATCAGCCCCAGCATTTT
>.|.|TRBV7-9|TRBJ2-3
CASSLASLFRAPADTQYF
TGTGCCAGCAGCTTAGCGTCCCTTTTTAGAGCTCCCGCAGATACGCAGTATTTT
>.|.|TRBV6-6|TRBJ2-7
CASSYRGFEQYF
TGTGCCAGCAGTTACAGGGGTTTCGAGCAGTACTTC
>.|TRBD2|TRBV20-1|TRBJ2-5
CSASHSGGPGTQYF
TGCAGTGCTAGTCATAGCGGGGGACCAGGGACCCAGTACTTC
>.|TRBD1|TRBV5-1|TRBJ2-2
CASSPTGLGTGELFF
TGCGCCAGCAGCCCGACAGGGTTGGGGACCGGGGAGCTGTTTTTT
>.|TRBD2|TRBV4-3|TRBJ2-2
CASSQVAGVNTGELFF
TGCGCCAGCAGCCAAGTGGCGGGGGTAAACACCGGGGAGCTGTTTTTT
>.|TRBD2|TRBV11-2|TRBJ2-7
CASSLVGLAGEEQYF
TGTGCCAGCAGCTTAGTAGGACTAGCGGGGGAGGAGCAGTACTTC